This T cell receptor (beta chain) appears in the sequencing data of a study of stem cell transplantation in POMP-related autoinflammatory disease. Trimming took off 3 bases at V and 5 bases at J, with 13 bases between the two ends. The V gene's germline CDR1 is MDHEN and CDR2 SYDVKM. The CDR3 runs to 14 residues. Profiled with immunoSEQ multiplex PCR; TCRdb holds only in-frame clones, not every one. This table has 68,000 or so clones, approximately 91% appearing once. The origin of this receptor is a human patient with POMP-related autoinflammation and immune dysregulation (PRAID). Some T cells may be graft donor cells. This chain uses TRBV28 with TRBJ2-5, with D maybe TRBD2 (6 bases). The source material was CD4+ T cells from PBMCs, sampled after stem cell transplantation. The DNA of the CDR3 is TGTGCCAGCAGTTTGGAGGGGACTGGGGAGACCCAGTACTTC. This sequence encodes CASSLEGTGETQYF.